These T cell receptor beta chains were read from a single sample in a study of T-cell reconstitution after alpha-beta-depleted transplantation in children. TCRdb redid the calling of the PCR reads with MiXCR, one entry per CDR3 protein. The table shows 180,000 or so distinct CDR3 sequences, with 6.3% occurring only once. Sequenced here: PBMCs, sampled before TCRalphabeta/CD19-depleted stem cell transplant. These receptors were collected from a girl under three years old with combined immunodeficiency, due to receive a stem cell transplant. Each CDR3 is given with its conserved first and last residue. The order of the fields is CDR3 length, V gene, J gene, CDR3 protein.

cdr3_length: 13; v_call: TRBV12-3/TRBV12-4; j_call: TRBJ2-1; cdr3_aa: CASTWDSYNEQFF
cdr3_length: 14; v_call: TRBV20-1; j_call: TRBJ1-3; cdr3_aa: CSATTGDFGNTIYF
cdr3_length: 14; v_call: TRBV6-2/TRBV6-3; j_call: TRBJ2-2; cdr3_aa: CASSPLDQTGELFF
cdr3_length: 14; v_call: TRBV4-3; j_call: TRBJ1-2; cdr3_aa: CASSPHVANYGYTF
cdr3_length: 15; v_call: TRBV5-6; j_call: TRBJ2-7; cdr3_aa: CASRDGLAGPYEQYF
cdr3_length: 14; v_call: TRBV29-1; j_call: TRBJ2-3; cdr3_aa: CSVAGQGIADTQYF
cdr3_length: 11; v_call: TRBV12-3/TRBV12-4; j_call: TRBJ2-4; cdr3_aa: CASSVKNIQYF
cdr3_length: 14; v_call: TRBV7-2; j_call: TRBJ2-5; cdr3_aa: CASSLNGHQETQYF
cdr3_length: 16; v_call: TRBV4-1; j_call: TRBJ1-2; cdr3_aa: CASSRSAGMTNYGYTF
cdr3_length: 12; v_call: TRBV2; j_call: TRBJ2-1; cdr3_aa: CASSTPGLVEFF
cdr3_length: 14; v_call: TRBV6-2/TRBV6-3; j_call: TRBJ2-2; cdr3_aa: CALRDGGATGELFF
cdr3_length: 15; v_call: TRBV5-1; j_call: TRBJ1-1; cdr3_aa: CASSLVRAGSAEAFF
cdr3_length: 16; v_call: TRBV4-1; j_call: TRBJ2-1; cdr3_aa: CASANLAGVLYNEQFF
cdr3_length: 14; v_call: TRBV6-2/TRBV6-3; j_call: TRBJ2-7; cdr3_aa: CASSPGTGRYEQYF
cdr3_length: 13; v_call: TRBV20-1; j_call: TRBJ1-2; cdr3_aa: CSATTGGYYGYTF
cdr3_length: 16; v_call: TRBV7-8; j_call: TRBJ2-5; cdr3_aa: CASSLVRLVPGETQYF
cdr3_length: 16; v_call: TRBV29-1; j_call: TRBJ2-5; cdr3_aa: CSVEDWRDGPQETQYF
cdr3_length: 16; v_call: TRBV4-1; j_call: TRBJ2-6; cdr3_aa: CASSRGAVSGANVLTF
cdr3_length: 13; v_call: TRBV24-1; j_call: TRBJ2-2; cdr3_aa: CATVQGRTGELFF
cdr3_length: 16; v_call: TRBV6-5; j_call: TRBJ2-1; cdr3_aa: CASSYSGGIGYNEQFF
cdr3_length: 15; v_call: TRBV5-5; j_call: TRBJ2-7; cdr3_aa: CASSFEVLRPYEQYF
cdr3_length: 18; v_call: TRBV6-2/TRBV6-3; j_call: TRBJ1-2; cdr3_aa: CASSYEGPLGQADYGYTF
cdr3_length: 15; v_call: TRBV2; j_call: TRBJ2-3; cdr3_aa: CASSEVSGSADTQYF
cdr3_length: 15; v_call: TRBV11-1; j_call: TRBJ2-1; cdr3_aa: CASSLYSGSWGQQFF